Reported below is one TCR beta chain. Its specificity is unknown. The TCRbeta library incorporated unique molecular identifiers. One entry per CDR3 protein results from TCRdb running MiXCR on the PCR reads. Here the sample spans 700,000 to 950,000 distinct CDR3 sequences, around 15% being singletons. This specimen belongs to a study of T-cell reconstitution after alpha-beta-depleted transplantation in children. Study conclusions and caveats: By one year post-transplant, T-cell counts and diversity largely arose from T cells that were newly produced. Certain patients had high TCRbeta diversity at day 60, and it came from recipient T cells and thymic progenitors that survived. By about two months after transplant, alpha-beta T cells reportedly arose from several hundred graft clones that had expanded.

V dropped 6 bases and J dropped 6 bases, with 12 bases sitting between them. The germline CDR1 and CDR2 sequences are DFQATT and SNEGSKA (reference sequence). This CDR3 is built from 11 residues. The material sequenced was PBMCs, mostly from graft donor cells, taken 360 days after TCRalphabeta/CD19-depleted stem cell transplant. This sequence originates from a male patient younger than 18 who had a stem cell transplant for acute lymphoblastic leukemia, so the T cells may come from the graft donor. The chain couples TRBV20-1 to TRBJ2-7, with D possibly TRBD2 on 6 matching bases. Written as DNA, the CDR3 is TGCAGTGCCAATGGAGGGGCCGAGCAGTACTTC. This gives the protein CSANGGAEQYF.